These 31 T cell receptor beta chains were sequenced from one sample in a study of blood T cell repertoires in COVID-19. The assay was immunoSEQ multiplex PCR, and TCRdb's table has in-frame clones only and misses some. The sample comprises some 260,000 clones, about 70% of which are singletons, and 2.5% to 4% rests with the top ten. The sequenced sample was peripheral blood. These receptor sequences come from a woman aged 80 or older with acute or convalescent COVID-19.

V is TRBV4-1 and J is TRBJ2-3; maybe TRBD2 (6 bases). The CDR3 contains 15 residues. Germline V CDR1 and CDR2: MGHRA, YSYEKL. Trimming removed 3 bases at V and 10 bases at J, with 20 bases between. CDR3 protein: CASSQDLLAQVAQYF. In DNA form, the CDR3 reads TGCGCCAGCAGCCAGGATTTACTAGCCCAAGTAGCGCAGTATTTT.

The CDR3 bases are TGCAGAGCGGGGAACCAAGAGACCCAGTACTTC. Its protein product is CRAGNQETQYF. V and J are TRBV20-1 and TRBJ2-5, with 7 bases identical to TRBD2. This CDR3 region has 11 residues. CDR1 and CDR2 from the germline V gene are DFQATT and SNEGSKA (reference sequence).

The genes are TRBV7-9 and TRBJ2-1, with D tentatively TRBD1 (5 bases). CDR1 is SEHNR and CDR2 is FQNEAQ in the germline V gene (reference sequence). V was trimmed by 7 bases and J by 9 bases, leaving 22 bases between them. The CDR3 sequence is 15 residues long. CDR3 sequence reads: CASTPVGLSQGEQFF. For the CDR3, the DNA is TGTGCCAGCACACCTGTTGGGCTGAGTCAGGGTGAGCAGTTCTTC.

J is TRBJ1-2 and V is TRBV18; 7 nucleotides align to TRBD1. CDR1 is KGHSH and CDR2 is LQKENI in the germline V gene. J gave up 6 bases and V 4 bases, and 8 bases lay outside the gene matches. CDR3 length: 14 amino acids. The CDR3 here is CASSLGDSGNGYTF. CDR3 DNA: TGTGCCAGCTCACTCGGGGACAGTGGGAATGGCTACACCTTC.

The chain couples TRBV19 to TRBJ2-3; 7 bases align to TRBD2. Germline-derived CDR1 and CDR2 are LNHDA and SQIVND (reference sequence). This CDR3 spans 14 amino acids. Losses at the gene ends were 1 base for V and 5 bases for J; bases not matched to a gene: 3. DNA of the CDR3: TGTGCCAGTAGTATAGCGGGGGGAGAAGATACGCAGTATTTT. Its translation: CASSIAGGEDTQYF.

The V call is TRBV15, the J call TRBJ1-5, with TRBD1 matching 10 bases. Looked up from germline, CDR1 is LNHNV and CDR2 is YYDKDF (reference sequence). There are 15 residues in the CDR3. After removal of 5 bases from V and 2 bases from J, the junction contained 3 bases not matched to a gene. The CDR3 coding sequence is TGTGCCACCAGCGCCGGACAGGGGGGCAATCAGCCCCAGCATTTT. Translating gives CATSAGQGGNQPQHF.

V is TRBV7-6 and J is TRBJ1-1; the match to TRBD1 covers 7 bases. V lost 3 bases and J lost 2; bases outside the gene matches: 6. Germline CDR1 SGHVS, CDR2 FNYEAQ. CDR3 length: 15 residues. The CDR3 sequence is CASSFPGQQNTEAFF. The CDR3 nucleotides are TGTGCCAGCAGCTTCCCGGGACAGCAAAACACTGAAGCTTTCTTT. Full variable domain (remainder filled in from reference TRBV7-6 and TRBJ1-1): GAGVSQSPRYKVTKRGQDVALRCDPISGHVSLYWYRQALGQGPEFLTYFNYEAQQDKSGLPNDRFSAERPEGSISTLTIQRTEQRDSAMYRCASSFPGQQNTEAFFGQGTRLTVV.

The chain recombines TRBV24-1 with TRBJ1-3; D perhaps matches TRBD1 (5 bases). V lost 12 bases and J lost 0, with 26 bases in between. Germline-derived CDR1 and CDR2 are KGHDR and SFDVKD. The length of the CDR3 is 18 residues. DNA of the CDR3: TGTGCCTCTTACCATAGGGCCAGGGTATACTACTCTGGAAACACCATATATTTT. Encoded protein: CASYHRARVYYSGNTIYF.

This chain joins TRBV5-1 and TRBJ1-1; 7 bases match TRBD1. CDR3 size: 16 residues. The junction had 5 bases not matched to a gene; V was cut back by 0 bases and J by 0 bases. Germline V gene sequence: CDR1 SGHRS, CDR2 YFSETQ. This CDR3 is CASSLAGQSMNTEAFF. As DNA, the CDR3 is TGCGCCAGCAGCTTGGCGGGACAGAGCATGAACACTGAAGCTTTCTTT.

This chain links TRBV7-6 with TRBJ2-7, with a tentative D call TRBD2 (5 bases). With 5 bases removed from V and 6 bases from J, the gap between germline ends came to 17 bases. Germline-derived CDR1 and CDR2 are SGHVS and FNYEAQ. The CDR3 loop spans 14 amino acids. The CDR3 protein is CASSLTDRGGEQYF. Written as DNA, the CDR3 is TGTGCCAGCAGCCTCACGGACCGAGGAGGCGAGCAGTACTTC.

V is TRBV11-2 and J is TRBJ1-6; TRBD1 aligns across 8 bases. V was pared by 3 bases and J by 9 bases, with 1 base of the junction left unmatched. The CDR3 is 13 residues long. CDR1 SGHAT and CDR2 FQNNGV come from the germline V gene. The CDR3 DNA sequence: TGTGCCAGCAGCTTGACAGGGGTTTCACCCCTCCACTTT. This sequence encodes CASSLTGVSPLHF.

This clone was observed at least ten times. This chain connects TRBV5-4 to TRBJ1-6; 8 nucleotides line up with TRBD1. In germline, CDR1 is SGHNT, CDR2 YYREEE (reference sequence). J gave up 5 bases and V 3 bases, and 4 bases lay outside the gene matches. This CDR3 is built from 15 residues. CDR3: CASSSDRVDNSPLHF. In DNA form, the CDR3 reads TGTGCCAGCAGCTCGGACAGGGTAGATAATTCACCCCTCCACTTT.

This clone has just one count. The rearrangement links TRBV7-2 to TRBJ1-2, with TRBD1 matching over 7 bases. The CDR3 covers 15 residues. CDR1 SGHTA and CDR2 FQGNSA come from the germline V gene. V was pared by 4 bases and J by 0 bases, with 5 bases of the junction left unmatched. The CDR3 nucleotides read TGTGCCAGCAGCTCTTACAGGGGTTCTAACTATGGCTACACCTTC. Translation gives CASSSYRGSNYGYTF.

The rearrangement uses TRBV5-5 and TRBJ2-5; TRBD1 is a possible D gene (5 bases). V was shortened by 0 bases and J by 0 bases, with 9 bases between the two germline ends. CDR3 length equals 15 residues. Germline V gives CDR1 SGHKS, CDR2 YYEKEE (reference sequence). The CDR3 bases are TGTGCCAGCAGCTTGGACAAGGGGTACCAAGAGACCCAGTACTTC. Protein product: CASSLDKGYQETQYF.

This clone occurred once. The chain couples TRBV6-6 to TRBJ1-4; 8 bases are a match to TRBD1. The germline V gene has CDR1 MNHNY and CDR2 SVGAGI (reference sequence). There are 12 residues in the CDR3. The ends lost 7 bases at V and 10 bases at J; junction bases unmatched: 5. This CDR3 reads CASNAGGGKLFF. The CDR3 bases are TGTGCCAGCAATGCAGGGGGCGGAAAACTGTTTTTT.

The chain is built from TRBV6-1 and TRBJ2-1; 8 bases are a match to TRBD1. CDR3 length: 15 residues. Trimming at V came to 2 bases and at J to 5 bases, leaving 5 bases not matched to a gene. From germline, CDR1 is MNHNS and CDR2 SASEGT. CDR3 nucleotide sequence: TGTGCCAGCAGTGAATTCAGGACAGGGAACAATGAGCAGTTCTTC. It encodes CASSEFRTGNNEQFF.

This chain connects TRBV7-9 to TRBJ1-4; TRBD1 agrees at 7 bases. The CDR3 sequence is 14 residues long. Trimming removed 5 bases from V and 5 bases from J; junction bases left unmatched: 5. From germline, CDR1 is SEHNR and CDR2 FQNEAQ (reference sequence). In nucleotides, the CDR3 is TGTGCCAGCAGCCCGGGACAGTTAAATGAAAAACTGTTTTTT. Translated, it gives CASSPGQLNEKLFF.

The chain has TRBV30 and TRBJ1-1; D is undetermined. Between the trimmed V and J ends, which lost 0 bases and 2 bases, there was a span of 7 bases. The germline V gene encodes CDR1 GTSNPN and CDR2 SVGIG (reference sequence). CDR3 length: 13 residues. In DNA, the CDR3 is TGTGCCTGGAGTGTGGGCAGCAACACTGAAGCTTTCTTT. Translating gives CAWSVGSNTEAFF.

The chain links TRBV2 to TRBJ1-5; D gene ambiguous. Germline assignment: CDR1 SNHLY and CDR2 FYNNEI. This CDR3 is built from 14 residues. With 6 bases removed from V and 4 bases from J, the gap between germline ends came to 13 bases. This chain's CDR3 is CASRASPGNQPQHF. The CDR3 DNA sequence: TGTGCCAGCAGGGCGTCCCCGGGAAATCAGCCCCAGCATTTT.

The chain carries TRBV19 and TRBJ2-7; TRBD2 aligns across 9 bases. The CDR3 totals 15 residues. Germline lookup yields CDR1 LNHDA and CDR2 SQIVND (reference sequence). V shed 4 bases and J 3 bases; nucleotides not matched to a gene: 7. The CDR3 spells CASSRRLAEVYEQYF. DNA of the CDR3: TGTGCCAGTAGTAGAAGACTAGCGGAGGTCTACGAGCAGTACTTC.

This clone was seen repeatedly, ten times or more. The rearrangement links TRBV7-2 to TRBJ2-7; 10 bases align to TRBD2. Unmatched junction bases numbered 0, after V lost 4 bases and J lost 3 bases. Germline V gives CDR1 SGHTA, CDR2 FQGNSA. The CDR3 loop spans 13 amino acids. The chain's CDR3 is CASSWTSGYEQYF. DNA of the CDR3: TGTGCCAGCAGCTGGACTAGCGGCTACGAGCAGTACTTC.

CDR3 protein: CASSKANRGNYGYTF. The CDR3 DNA is TGTGCCAGCAGCAAGGCGAACAGAGGGAACTATGGCTACACCTTC. This chain joins TRBV7-8 and TRBJ1-2, with D unresolved. The CDR3 length is 15 residues. CDR1 is SGHVS, CDR2 FQNEAQ, per germline. Trimming left V 5 bases short and J 2 bases short, with 15 bases between.

In its sample, this clone was seen a few times. The V and J genes are TRBV30 and TRBJ1-1; 7 nucleotides line up with TRBD1. The CDR3 consists of 13 residues. The germline V gene encodes CDR1 GTSNPN and CDR2 SVGIG (reference sequence). With V trimmed by 4 bases and J by 6 bases, 8 bases remained unmatched. The CDR3 sequence: CAWTTGRRPEAFF. The CDR3 DNA reads as TGTGCCTGGACGACAGGGCGAAGGCCTGAAGCTTTCTTT.

This clone has only a few counts. Other DNA sequences in this specimen translate into the identical CDR3. The V gene is TRBV6-5, the J gene TRBJ1-1, with no clear D. Per germline, CDR1 MNHEY and CDR2 SVGAGI. The germline V and J ends were trimmed by 0 bases and 1 base, with 6 bases remaining between them. CDR3 size: 14 residues. The CDR3 sequence is CASSYSTGNTEAFF. The CDR3 DNA reads as TGTGCCAGCAGTTACTCGACGGGGAACACTGAAGCTTTCTTT.

The rearrangement links TRBV11-2 to TRBJ2-1, with 7 bases aligning to TRBD1. V lost 4 bases and J lost 4; bases outside the gene matches: 4. The CDR3 is 14 residues long. Germline V gene data show CDR1 as SGHAT and CDR2 as FQNNGV. Here the CDR3 DNA reads TGTGCCAGCAGCTCTGACAGGGTTTACAATGAGCAGTTCTTC. Residues: CASSSDRVYNEQFF.

In the case of this clone: This sample includes further DNA sequences coding for the same CDR3. The chain links TRBV3-1 (or the pseudogene TRBV3-2) to TRBJ2-1; D is ambiguous. Deletions cut 3 bases from V and 7 bases from J, with 4 bases between. The germline CDR1 and CDR2 sequences are LGHDT and YNNKEL (reference sequence). The CDR3 is 11 amino acids. CDR3 amino acids: CASSQRNEQFF. CDR3 bases: TGTGCCAGCAGCCAGAGGAATGAGCAGTTCTTC.

The rearrangement uses TRBV5-1 and TRBJ1-2; no firm D call. V shed 5 bases and J shed 5 bases, with 16 bases lying between them. The CDR3 has 14 residues. Germline CDR1 SGHRS, CDR2 YFSETQ. The DNA for the CDR3 is TGCGCCAGCAGGTCTGACTCTTTTGGATATGGCTACACCTTC. Its protein is CASRSDSFGYGYTF.

The rearrangement uses TRBV5-1 and TRBJ1-2, with D maybe TRBD1 (5 bases). Germline CDR1 SGHRS, CDR2 YFSETQ. With 6 bases removed from V and 8 bases from J, the gap between germline ends came to 17 bases. The CDR3 is made up of 13 amino acids. CDR3 nucleotide sequence: TGCGCCAGCACCGGGACTCTGGGGATCGGCTACACCTTC. It encodes CASTGTLGIGYTF.

The chain employs TRBV19 and TRBJ1-5; no definite D call. V was pared by 6 bases and J by 0 bases, with 6 bases between. This CDR3 spans 13 amino acids. CDR1 and CDR2 (germline): LNHDA, SQIVND (reference sequence). The CDR3 DNA follows: TGTGCCAGTAGATGGGCTAGCAATCAGCCCCAGCATTTT. Protein: CASRWASNQPQHF.

V is TRBV9 and J is TRBJ2-2; 7 nucleotides align to TRBD1. Trimming removed 2 bases from V and 6 bases from J; junction bases left unmatched: 4. The CDR3 runs 14 residues. Germline V gives CDR1 SGDLS, CDR2 YYNGEE. Here the CDR3 reads CASSVTGRAGELFF. CDR3 sequence (DNA): TGTGCCAGCAGCGTGACAGGGCGCGCCGGGGAGCTGTTTTTT.

V is TRBV10-3 and J is TRBJ2-1; TRBD2 matches at 9 bases. Germline values: CDR1 ENHRY, CDR2 SYGVKD. The CDR3 has 17 amino acids. V dropped 2 bases and J dropped 7; count of bases not matched to a gene: 12. The chain's CDR3 is CAISEPLQRGALNEQFF. CDR3 DNA sequence: TGTGCCATCAGTGAGCCCCTACAGCGGGGGGCTTTGAATGAGCAGTTCTTC.